Below are 3 T cell receptor beta chains sequenced from a single sample in a study of cytomegalovirus exposure and HLA in healthy donors. Some clones are missing from TCRdb's copy, which holds only in-frame ones; the method was immunoSEQ multiplex PCR. The sample comprises 100,000 to 150,000 clones, 85% to 90% of which are singletons, and approximately 1% rests with the top ten. The sample comprised PBMCs. The receptors here all came from a woman between 18 and 30 years old in good health and CMV-seronegative.

This chain links TRBV28 with TRBJ1-1, with D maybe TRBD1 (6 bases). The CDR3 contains 14 residues. Germline CDR1 and CDR2: MDHEN and SYDVKM. V was trimmed by 6 bases and J by 1 base, leaving 12 bases between them. The CDR3 nucleotides read TGTGCCAGCAGCTCGGACAGTTCGAACACTGAAGCTTTCTTT. It encodes CASSSDSSNTEAFF.

The V call is TRBV14, the J call TRBJ2-1; 7 nucleotides agree with TRBD2. CDR1 SGHDN and CDR2 FVKESK come from the germline V gene. V dropped 6 bases and J dropped 6; count of bases not matched to a gene: 11. The CDR3 runs 15 residues. The CDR3 is CASSHRSGISNEQFF. The CDR3 nucleotides read TGTGCCAGCAGTCATAGAAGCGGGATCAGCAATGAGCAGTTCTTC.

The chain combines TRBV28 with TRBJ2-5; maybe TRBD2 (6 bases). There are 14 residues in the CDR3. The V gene lost 7 bases and the J gene lost 5 bases, with 17 bases spanning the gap. Germline values: CDR1 MDHEN, CDR2 SYDVKM. The CDR3 region is CASKAWEAGETQYF. CDR3 in DNA: TGTGCCAGCAAGGCGTGGGAGGCTGGGGAGACCCAGTACTTC.